This section outlines one TCR beta chain sequence together with its context. Its antigen is not known. The treatment was: roughly 11-day PBMC culture with coronavirus spike peptide pools or control peptides (ViraFEST assay). Medium was half-exchanged with fresh IL-2 medium on days 3 and 7. This sample was included in a study of vaccination and CD4 T cells after COVID-19. Study at large: The cells were exposed to overlapping spike peptides originating from SARS-CoV-2, HCoV-NL63, HCoV-OC43 and HCoV-229E for stimulation.

An Oncomine TCR Beta short-read assay was used to sequence the DNA from cultured CD4+ T cells. TCRdb redid the calling of the PCR reads with MiXCR, one entry per CDR3 protein. The repertoire holds tens of thousands of distinct CDR3 sequences, under 55% seen once, with roughly 4.5% in the top ten. With V trimmed by 4 bases and J by 9 bases, 7 bases remained unmatched. The CDR3 has 14 amino acids. Germline assignment: CDR1 KGHDR and CDR2 SFDVKD. This TCR derives from a human donor who had recovered from COVID-19. This chain links TRBV24-1 with TRBJ2-1, with 8 bases fitting TRBD2. Source material: CD4+ T cells from blood, cultured in vitro. The CDR3 DNA follows: TGTGCCACCAGTGACTCCGGGGGGGCAGGTGAGCAGTTCTTC. It yields the protein CATSDSGGAGEQFF.